The T cell receptor beta chain described here comes from a study of blood T cell repertoires in COVID-19. Across the whole study: Italy, Spain and the United States were the sources of the convalescent and acute COVID-19 samples. T cells, B-cell-depleted T cells, or PBMCs supplied cDNA or gDNA.

Seattle enrolled patients during active infection and tracked them longitudinally. Methods used by the authors: For nucleated cells, counts were estimated from reference gene primer amplification. Sequencing used immunoSEQ multiplex PCR; TCRdb keeps in-frame clones, though not all of them. V, J and clone size reflect that table, while D and trimming were determined from the DNA. The data contain around 370,000 clones, roughly 90% of them singletons. Trimming stripped 0 bases from V and 4 bases from J, with 12 bases between. Per germline, CDR1 SQVTM and CDR2 ANQGSEA. This CDR3 region has 14 residues. This receptor was taken from a woman aged 70-85 years with COVID-19, enrolled during active disease. Material for sequencing was peripheral blood. The chain links TRBV29-1 to TRBJ1-2; a possible D gene is TRBD1 (6 bases). For the CDR3, the DNA is TGCAGCGTTGAAGATCAGGGGTTTGGCTATGGCTACACCTTC. It translates to CSVEDQGFGYGYTF.